This record covers a single T cell receptor (beta chain). Its antigen is as yet unknown. Germline V CDR1 and CDR2: SGHAT, FQNNGV. This CDR3 is 12 amino acids long. These data come from a study of T cells expressing NK-cell markers. Study information: Source material for TCR beta repertoires consisted of sorted CD3+CD56+NKG2C+, CD3+CD56+NKG2C- and CD3+CD56-NKG2C+ T cells. In the group of eight sequenced donors, seven were HCMV-seropositive and one was seronegative.

UMIs were included in TCR beta cDNA generated by 5'RACE template switching. From its re-call of the 5' RACE reads, TCRdb lists each CDR3 protein once, without DNA. The sample table includes about 260,000 distinct CDR3 sequences. Study outcomes and limitations: More than 5 donors showed dominant NKG2C+ clonotypes comprising about 1.0-7.0% of their CD8+ T cells.

The sequencing input was blood T cells: a sorted CD56 or NKG2C T cell subset, CD4+ or CD8+ T cells, or bulk PBMC T cells (not recorded which). The chain couples TRBV11-2 to TRBJ2-1. This clonotype was obtained from a man aged 18 to 29 in good health. The CDR3 loop is CASSPFGKQQFF.